The 8 T cell receptor beta chains below were found in one sample sequenced in a study of OX40 agonist ivuxolimab in advanced cancers. Sequencing used immunoSEQ multiplex PCR; TCRdb keeps in-frame clones, though not all of them. The data show 55,000 to 70,000 clones, about 84% seen once. The sequenced sample was CD4+ or CD8+ T cells sorted from blood, obtained in a trial of the OX40 agonist ivuxolimab. Receptors originate from an adult with an advanced solid tumor such as melanoma, head and neck, liver or kidney cancer.

The rearrangement joins TRBV18 to TRBJ1-5, with 7 bases aligning to TRBD1. In germline, CDR1 is KGHSH, CDR2 LQKENI. Unmatched junction bases numbered 5, after V lost 2 bases and J lost 7 bases. The CDR3 covers 14 residues. CDR3 sequence reads: CASSPITGVQPQHF. The CDR3, as DNA: TGTGCCAGCTCACCAATCACAGGGGTCCAGCCCCAGCATTTT.

The chain links TRBV10-1 to TRBJ2-5; 9 nucleotides agree with TRBD2. CDR1 WNHNN and CDR2 SYGVQD come from the germline V gene (reference sequence). The CDR3 length is 18 residues. V lost 6 bases to trimming and J lost 0 bases; unmatched junction nucleotides: 14. CDR3 sequence (DNA): TGCGCCAGCAGCCCCCGGGCGGGAGGGGTGAACTACCAAGAGACCCAGTACTTC. It codes for CASSPRAGGVNYQETQYF.

The rearrangement uses TRBV7-8 and TRBJ1-1; TRBD1 might be the D (5 bases). Per germline, CDR1 SGHVS and CDR2 FQNEAQ. The ends were cut back, 2 bases at V and 4 bases at J, with 14 bases in the middle. This CDR3 comprises 15 residues. The CDR3 DNA is TGTGCCAGCAGCTTAACAACAGGCGATTTCACTGAAGCTTTCTTT. This gives the protein CASSLTTGDFTEAFF. Supplemented by reference TRBV7-8 and TRBJ1-1, the full variable domain reads GAGVSQSPRYKVAKRGQDVALRCDPISGHVSLFWYQQALGQGPEFLTYFQNEAQLDKSGLPSDRFFAERPEGSVSTLKIQRTQQEDSAVYLCASSLTTGDFTEAFFGQGTRLTVV.

This clone turned up a few times. V gene TRBV5-4 combines with J gene TRBJ2-5; 7 bases map to TRBD2. V was pared by 2 bases and J by 7 bases, with 8 bases of the junction left unmatched. Germline-derived CDR1 and CDR2 are SGHNT and YYREEE (reference sequence). The CDR3 sequence is 14 residues long. As DNA, the CDR3 is TGTGCCAGCAGCTTTAGTGGGGGGGATGCGACCCAGTACTTC. This codes for CASSFSGGDATQYF.

The V call is TRBV2, the J call TRBJ2-3; a weak D match, TRBD2 (5 bases). The CDR3 length is 15 residues. Per the germline V gene, CDR1 is SNHLY and CDR2 is FYNNEI. Deletions cut 4 bases from V and 2 bases from J, with 13 bases between. In DNA form, the CDR3 reads TGTGCCAGCAGTGTATCTAGCCCCATCACAGATACGCAGTATTTT. Translated: CASSVSSPITDTQYF.

This clone was detected many times. The rearrangement uses TRBV4-1 and TRBJ2-5, with a tentative D call TRBD1 (6 bases). Per the germline V gene, CDR1 is MGHRA and CDR2 is YSYEKL. The CDR3 has 13 residues. V lost 4 bases and J 5 bases, leaving 11 bases between the germline ends. CDR3 sequence reads: CASSPPGAETQYF. The CDR3 nucleotides are TGCGCCAGCAGCCCCCCAGGGGCGGAGACCCAGTACTTC.

This rearrangement joins TRBV2 to TRBJ2-1; 10 nucleotides agree with TRBD1. CDR1 is SNHLY and CDR2 is FYNNEI in the germline V gene. Germline trimming cut 11 bases from V and 8 bases from J; bases unmatched to any gene: 6. The CDR3 has 12 residues. Here the CDR3 reads CAGRDRGDEQFF. CDR3 nucleotides: TGTGCCGGCCGGGACAGGGGCGATGAGCAGTTCTTC.

The V call is TRBV7-9, the J call TRBJ2-7; D not certain. Trimming removed 2 bases at V and 4 bases at J, with 6 bases between. The CDR3 runs 12 residues. Germline values: CDR1 SEHNR, CDR2 FQNEAQ (reference sequence). CDR3 sequence: CASSLWGYEQYV. Written as DNA, the CDR3 is TGTGCCAGCAGCTTATGGGGATACGAGCAGTACGTC.